Listed here is a single T cell receptor (beta chain). Clones were sequenced by immunoSEQ multiplex PCR, and TCRdb holds only the in-frame ones, with some missing. This sample has over 150,000 clones; 85% to 95% occur once, and the top ten carry under 0.4%. These data originate in a study of OX40 agonist ivuxolimab in advanced cancers. Looking at the study overall: The dose-escalation cohort had hepatocellular carcinoma, melanoma, renal cell or head and neck cancer.

Here the sequenced sample was CD4+ or CD8+ T cells sorted from blood, taken in a trial of the OX40 agonist ivuxolimab. The clonotype comes from an adult with an advanced solid tumor such as melanoma, head and neck, liver or kidney cancer.

The CDR3 protein is CSVSKPRKGSYEQYF. The CDR3 DNA reads TGCAGCGTGTCCAAGCCCAGAAAGGGCTCCTACGAGCAGTACTTC. The rearrangement joins TRBV29-1 to TRBJ2-7; no definite D call. This CDR3 spans 15 amino acids. Germline V lookup: CDR1 SQVTM, CDR2 ANQGSEA. V was cut by 6 bases and J by 0 bases, with 18 bases left in between.